What follows describes a single T cell receptor beta chain. Antigen: not known. This table comes from immunoSEQ multiplex PCR, and its TCRdb copy is limited to in-frame clones, with some not included. Among tens of thousands of clones, more than 75% were seen once, and the ten largest hold over 1.3%. The blood sample was taken during the colonoscopy visit. This sample was taken from a study of pediatric ulcerative colitis. Overall study results and limits: Repertoires came from total lymphocyte DNA, not specific subsets.

This TCR was sampled from a boy between 10 and 17 years old who was a control in a study of pediatric ulcerative colitis. Sequencing was done on a sample of blood.

The CDR3 spells CASSVLEQYTEAFF. The CDR3 bases are TGTGCCAGCAGTGTATTAGAGCAATACACTGAAGCTTTCTTT. This sequence joins TRBV6-1 and TRBJ1-1, with unresolved D. Trimming stripped 4 bases from V and 3 bases from J, with 12 bases between. From germline, CDR1 is MNHNS and CDR2 SASEGT. The CDR3 totals 14 residues.